The 29 T cell receptor beta chains reported below all come from one sample, sequenced in a study of T cell repertoires in cytomegalovirus infection. TCRdb re-analysed the reads in MiXCR, keeping a single row per CDR3 protein. The repertoire holds more than 300,000 distinct CDR3 sequences, about 34% seen once, with approximately 13% in the top ten. These TCRs' antigens remain unknown. Sequencing was performed on cultured PBMCs, taken from culture after CMV antigen stimulation. These receptors came from a human donor in good health (CMV status not recorded). Some clones in this sample may be carry-over from other donors' samples.

This clonotype was seen a few times. This sequence joins TRBV4-3 and TRBJ2-2, with TRBD1 matching 8 bases. This CDR3 spans 15 amino acids. Unmatched junction bases numbered 2, after V lost 2 bases and J lost 3 bases. CDR1 LGHNA and CDR2 YSLEER come from the germline V gene. CDR3 nucleotides: TGCGCCAGCAGCCAAATGGACAGGGACACCGGGGAGCTGTTTTTT. This gives the protein CASSQMDRDTGELFF.

This clonotype was counted a few times. J is TRBJ1-5 and V is TRBV12-3 or TRBV12-4; no clear D. Trimming removed 3 bases from V and 5 bases from J, with 20 bases in between. The CDR3 sequence is 17 residues long. CDR3 in amino acids: CASSLGVGRLNDQPQHF. In nucleotides, the CDR3 is TGTGCCAGCAGTTTGGGTGTGGGCAGGTTAAACGATCAGCCCCAGCATTTT.

This clonotype was observed a few times. The chain couples TRBV7-2 to TRBJ2-7; 7 positions match TRBD2. Germline V gene sequence: CDR1 SGHTA, CDR2 FQGNSA. V trimming: 3 bases; J trimming: 3 bases; junction bases outside the gene matches: 5. The CDR3 contains 14 residues. CDR3 sequence (DNA): TGTGCCAGCAGCTTCGGGTTAGCGGGCTACGAGCAGTACTTC. Protein sequence: CASSFGLAGYEQYF.

The chain has TRBV7-2 and TRBJ1-1; weak D call: TRBD1 (6 bases). This CDR3 region has 14 residues. Deletions cut 0 bases from V and 3 bases from J, with 8 bases between. CDR1 SGHTA and CDR2 FQGNSA come from the germline V gene. CDR3 nucleotides: TGTGCCAGCAGCTTAGCGGGGGCTCACACTGAAGCTTTCTTT. It codes for CASSLAGAHTEAFF.

By share, this clonotype counts as medium-sized. The V call is TRBV4-2, the J call TRBJ1-2; D is unclear. Germline-derived CDR1 and CDR2 are LGHNA and YNFKEQ. The CDR3 consists of 16 residues. The V end lost 1 base, the J end lost 1 base, and 13 bases lay between the germline ends. The CDR3 is CASSQGGDGLNYGYTF. The CDR3 bases are TGTGCCAGCAGCCAAGGTGGGGATGGCCTTAACTATGGCTACACCTTC.

The chain carries TRBV20-1 and TRBJ1-6; TRBD1 might be the D (6 bases). Trimming took off 5 bases at V and 3 bases at J, with 17 bases between the two ends. The germline V gene has CDR1 DFQATT and CDR2 SNEGSKA (reference sequence). The CDR3 has 16 residues. The CDR3 region is CSARTALFDYNSPLHF. As DNA, the CDR3 is TGCAGTGCTCGGACAGCTCTATTTGACTATAATTCACCCCTCCACTTT.

The V call is TRBV6-2 or TRBV6-3, the J call TRBJ2-7; TRBD2 agrees at 7 bases. Looked up from germline, CDR1 is MNHEY and CDR2 is SVGEGT. Trimming took 6 bases from V and 0 from J; bases not matched to a gene: 8. The CDR3 runs 15 residues. In DNA form, the CDR3 reads TGTGCCAGCAGCTCCGGGGCGGGAGCCTCCTACGAGCAGTACGTC. Protein sequence: CASSSGAGASYEQYV.

The V call is TRBV6-2 or TRBV6-3, the J call TRBJ2-6, with 8 bases matching TRBD1. This CDR3 is 15 amino acids long. CDR1 MNHEY and CDR2 SVGEGT come from the germline V gene. V lost 8 bases and J lost 2; bases outside the gene matches: 5. In DNA, the CDR3 is TGTGCCAGCTTACCACAGGGGGCTGGGGCCAACGTCCTGACTTTC. This sequence encodes CASLPQGAGANVLTF.

The chain has TRBV4-3 and TRBJ2-3; 7 bases map to TRBD1. J lost 5 bases, V lost 3 bases, and 8 bases had no gene match. CDR3 length equals 15 residues. Germline assignment: CDR1 LGHNA and CDR2 YSLEER. CDR3 protein: CASSHQTGEIDTQYF. The CDR3 nucleotides read TGCGCCAGCAGCCACCAAACAGGGGAAATAGATACGCAGTATTTT.

J is TRBJ1-1 and V is TRBV7-2; D is undetermined. V lost 1 base and J 5 bases, leaving 8 bases between the germline ends. Germline CDR1 is SGHTA and CDR2 is FQGNSA. The CDR3 runs 13 residues. The CDR3 protein is CASSLVFRTEAFF. CDR3 nucleotide sequence: TGTGCCAGCAGCTTAGTTTTCCGGACTGAAGCTTTCTTT.

This clonotype was found many times. The J gene is TRBJ1-1, the V gene TRBV7-2, with 9 bases that match TRBD1. This CDR3 is built from 19 residues. The J segment lost 3 bases and the V segment lost 0 bases, leaving 14 bases of the junction unmatched. Germline V gene lookup returns CDR1 SGHTA and CDR2 FQGNSA. The CDR3 region has the DNA TGTGCCAGCAGCTTAGCTGTACTACTCTCCGGGACAGGGCACACTGAAGCTTTCTTT. Its translation: CASSLAVLLSGTGHTEAFF.

This clonotype was recorded many times. The gene calls are TRBV7-2 and TRBJ2-1; a possible D gene is TRBD2 (6 bases). Trimming removed 2 bases from V and 8 bases from J, with 13 bases in between. The V gene's germline CDR1 is SGHTA and CDR2 FQGNSA. CDR3 length equals 14 residues. The CDR3 reads CASSLLAVVDEQFF. In nucleotides, the CDR3 is TGTGCCAGCAGCTTATTAGCGGTAGTAGATGAGCAGTTCTTC.

The chain carries TRBV7-7 and TRBJ1-3; perhaps TRBD1 as D (5 bases). This CDR3 has 15 amino acids. Germline V gene data show CDR1 as SSHAT and CDR2 as FNYEAQ (reference sequence). Trimming shortened V by 5 bases and J by 3 bases, and 14 bases separated the two germline ends. The CDR3 bases are TGTGCCAGCAGCCCCCAGGGAAACGTTGGAAACACCATATATTTT. Amino acid sequence: CASSPQGNVGNTIYF.

The chain has TRBV4-1 and TRBJ1-2; D not certain. The V gene's germline CDR1 is MGHRA and CDR2 YSYEKL. This CDR3 is 16 amino acids long. Trimming shortened V by 3 bases and J by 3 bases, and 17 bases separated the two germline ends. CDR3 sequence reads: CASSQPLQGSYYGYTF. CDR3 sequence (DNA): TGCGCCAGCAGCCAGCCCCTACAAGGGAGCTACTATGGCTACACCTTC.

This sequence joins TRBV7-9 and TRBJ1-4; D perhaps matches TRBD1 (5 bases). Germline loops: CDR1 SEHNR, CDR2 FQNEAQ (reference sequence). The CDR3 extends over 14 amino acids. V lost 1 base and J 7 bases, leaving 10 bases between the germline ends. The CDR3 nucleotides are TGTGCCAGCAGCTTAGATGGGACGGGTGAAAAACTGTTTTTT. Encoded protein: CASSLDGTGEKLFF.

This chain joins TRBV7-8 and TRBJ2-1; D ambiguous. The CDR3 extends over 15 amino acids. The V end lost 5 bases, the J end lost 4 bases, and 15 bases lay between the germline ends. CDR1 is SGHVS and CDR2 is FQNEAQ in the germline V gene. CDR3 sequence (DNA): TGTGCCAGCAGCCTCCAGACGTCCAGGTACAATGAGCAGTTCTTC. It specifies CASSLQTSRYNEQFF.

This sequence joins TRBV12-3 or TRBV12-4 and TRBJ1-2; the D gene is possibly TRBD1 (5 bases). V lost 5 bases, J lost 2 bases, and 12 bases lay in between. The length of the CDR3 is 14 residues. As DNA, the CDR3 is TGTGCCAGCAGTAGAGGGACGGACAACTATGGCTACACCTTC. Amino acids: CASSRGTDNYGYTF.

This clonotype was detected a few times. This chain connects TRBV7-9 to TRBJ2-1, with 7 positions matching TRBD2. Germline V gene lookup returns CDR1 SEHNR and CDR2 FQNEAQ (reference sequence). V gave up 1 base and J gave up 9 bases; unmatched junction bases: 12. This CDR3 has 16 amino acids. CDR3 DNA: TGTGCCAGCAGCTTAGGGGCGGGGGACGTTCGGGCTGAGCAGTTCTTC. Its translation: CASSLGAGDVRAEQFF.

This chain uses TRBV18 with TRBJ2-5, with 7 bases aligning to TRBD1. The CDR3 consists of 14 residues. With 8 bases clipped from V and 7 bases from J, the junction kept 13 bases outside the gene matches. Germline V CDR1 and CDR2: KGHSH, LQKENI. CDR3 protein: CASLLKEGAATQYF. The CDR3 nucleotides read TGTGCCAGCCTCTTGAAAGAGGGGGCGGCGACCCAGTACTTC.

This chain uses TRBV5-6 with TRBJ2-1, with D maybe TRBD1 (5 bases). The V and J ends lost 3 bases and 4 bases respectively, with 14 bases between them. The CDR3 runs to 15 residues. Germline lookup yields CDR1 SGHDT and CDR2 YYEEEE. The CDR3 coding sequence is TGTGCCAGCAGCTACTTAGTCGACAGATACAATGAGCAGTTCTTC. Amino acid sequence: CASSYLVDRYNEQFF.

J is TRBJ2-7 and V is TRBV3-1, with 8 bases aligning to TRBD2. V lost 3 bases and J lost 2; bases outside the gene matches: 12. Germline V CDR1 and CDR2: LGHDT, YNNKEL (reference sequence). The length of the CDR3 is 17 residues. The CDR3 nucleotides are TGTGCCAGCAGCCAGCGGGTTACACTAGCGGATCCCTACGAGCAGTACTTC. It encodes CASSQRVTLADPYEQYF.

The chain joins TRBV7-9 to TRBJ1-4, with a possible D match to TRBD1 (5 bases). Germline V lookup: CDR1 SEHNR, CDR2 FQNEAQ (reference sequence). There are 16 residues in the CDR3. V lost 5 bases and J lost 0, with 13 bases in between. CDR3: CASSPPRAPTNEKLFF. The CDR3 DNA reads TGTGCCAGCAGCCCCCCCAGGGCCCCAACTAATGAAAAACTGTTTTTT.

This clonotype came up a few times. The genes are TRBV19 and TRBJ1-5; D gene unclear. This CDR3 is built from 17 residues. Germline-derived CDR1 and CDR2 are LNHDA and SQIVND (reference sequence). Trimming took 7 bases from V and 0 from J, leaving 19 bases between them. The DNA for the CDR3 is TGTGCCAGTACCCGAACGGCCCCAAGATATAGCAATCAGCCCCAGCATTTT. Translating gives CASTRTAPRYSNQPQHF.

This clonotype was seen only a few times. The rearrangement uses TRBV6-5 and TRBJ2-7; tentatively, D is TRBD1 (6 bases). Trimming pared 2 bases from V and 5 bases from J, leaving 13 bases between. The CDR3 length is 14 residues. Looked up from germline, CDR1 is MNHEY and CDR2 is SVGAGI. CDR3 coding DNA: TGTGCCAGCAGTTACGGGGGTGGGACAAACGAGCAGTACTTC. Protein: CASSYGGGTNEQYF.

The sample holds a few counts of this clonotype. This chain uses TRBV7-2 with TRBJ1-6; D not resolved. The CDR3 is 13 residues long. The V gene's germline CDR1 is SGHTA and CDR2 FQGNSA. The V end lost 6 bases, the J end lost 10 bases, and 13 bases lay between the germline ends. The CDR3 region is CASSPIGRSPLHF. CDR3 DNA: TGTGCCAGCAGTCCTATAGGGCGCTCACCCCTCCACTTT. Full variable domain (outside the CDR3, taken from reference TRBV7-2 and TRBJ1-6): GAGVSQSPSNKVTEKGKDVELRCDPISGHTALYWYRQSLGQGLEFLIYFQGNSAPDKSGLPSDRFSAERTGGSVSTLTIQRTQQEDSAVYLCASSPIGRSPLHFGNGTRLTVT.

In DNA form, the CDR3 reads TGCAGTGCTAGAGCGCCCCCGGAGACCCAGTACTTC. Protein sequence: CSARAPPETQYF. The chain recombines TRBV20-1 with TRBJ2-5; D remains ambiguous. CDR3 length: 12 residues. Trimming left V 1 base short and J 5 bases short, with 8 bases between. Germline assignment: CDR1 DFQATT and CDR2 SNEGSKA (reference sequence).

This clonotype was detected a few times. The genes are TRBV28 and TRBJ1-1, with 8 bases matching TRBD1. Germline V gene data show CDR1 as MDHEN and CDR2 as SYDVKM. After removal of 2 bases from V and 4 bases from J, the junction contained 15 bases not matched to a gene. The CDR3 contains 18 residues. The DNA of the CDR3 is TGTGCCAGCAGTTTACCGGGACAGGAAATAGTGGGAGTCACTGAAGCTTTCTTT. Residues: CASSLPGQEIVGVTEAFF.

This chain links TRBV6-1 with TRBJ2-6; the match to TRBD1 covers 7 bases. The CDR3 is 15 residues long. Germline V gene data show CDR1 as MNHNS and CDR2 as SASEGT. V trimming: 8 bases; J trimming: 0 bases; junction bases outside the gene matches: 4. For the CDR3, the DNA is TGTGCCAGCGGGACAGCGAGCTCTGGGGCCAACGTCCTGACTTTC. It yields the protein CASGTASSGANVLTF.

V is TRBV2 and J is TRBJ2-3; 7 bases match TRBD2. The CDR3 totals 16 residues. Trimming took 1 base from V and 8 from J; bases not matched to a gene: 12. Germline values: CDR1 SNHLY, CDR2 FYNNEI. The CDR3 loop reads CASSEEIPTLAATQYF. The CDR3 DNA follows: TGTGCCAGCAGTGAAGAAATACCGACGCTAGCGGCTACGCAGTATTTT.